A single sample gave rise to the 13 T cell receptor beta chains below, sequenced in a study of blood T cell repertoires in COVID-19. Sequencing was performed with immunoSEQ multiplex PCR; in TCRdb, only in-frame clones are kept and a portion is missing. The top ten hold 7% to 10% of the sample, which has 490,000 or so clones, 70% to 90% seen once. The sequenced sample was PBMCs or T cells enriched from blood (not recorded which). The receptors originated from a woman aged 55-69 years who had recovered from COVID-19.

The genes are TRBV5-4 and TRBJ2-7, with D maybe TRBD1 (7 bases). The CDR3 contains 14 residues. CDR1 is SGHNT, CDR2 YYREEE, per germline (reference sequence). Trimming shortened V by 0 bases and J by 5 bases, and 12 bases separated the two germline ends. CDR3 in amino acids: CASSLGFRGDEQYF. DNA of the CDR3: TGTGCCAGCAGCTTGGGTTTCAGGGGGGACGAGCAGTACTTC.

The CDR3: CATREGWTEAFF. In nucleotides, the CDR3 is TGTGCCACCAGGGAGGGGTGGACTGAAGCTTTCTTT. The chain couples TRBV12-3 or TRBV12-4 to TRBJ1-1; a possible D gene is TRBD1 (5 bases). V lost 10 bases and J lost 5, with 14 bases in between. The CDR3 extends over 12 amino acids.

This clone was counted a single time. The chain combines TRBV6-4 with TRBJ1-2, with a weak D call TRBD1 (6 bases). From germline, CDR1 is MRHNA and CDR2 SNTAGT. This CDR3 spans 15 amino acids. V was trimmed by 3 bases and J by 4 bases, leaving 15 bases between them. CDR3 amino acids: CASSEFETGLYGYTF. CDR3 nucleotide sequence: TGTGCCAGCAGTGAGTTCGAGACAGGTCTCTATGGCTACACCTTC.

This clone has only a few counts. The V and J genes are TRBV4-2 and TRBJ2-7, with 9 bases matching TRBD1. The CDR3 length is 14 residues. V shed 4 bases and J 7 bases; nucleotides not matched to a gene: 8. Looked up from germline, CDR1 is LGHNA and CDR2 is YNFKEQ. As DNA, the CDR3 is TGTGCCAGCAGCCCGAAACAGGGGGCCGGAGAGCAGTACTTC. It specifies CASSPKQGAGEQYF.

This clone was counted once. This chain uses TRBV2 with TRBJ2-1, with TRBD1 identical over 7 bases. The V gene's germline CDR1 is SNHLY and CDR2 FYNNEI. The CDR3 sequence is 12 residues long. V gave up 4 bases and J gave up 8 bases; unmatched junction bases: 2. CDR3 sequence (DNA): TGTGCCAGCAGTGGACAGGGAGATGAGCAGTTCTTC. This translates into CASSGQGDEQFF.

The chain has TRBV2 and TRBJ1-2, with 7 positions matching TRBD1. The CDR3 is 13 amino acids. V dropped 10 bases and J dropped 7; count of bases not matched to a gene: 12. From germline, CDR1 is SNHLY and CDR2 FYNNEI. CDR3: CATRQGRMGGYTF. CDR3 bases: TGTGCCACCAGACAGGGACGGATGGGTGGCTACACCTTC.

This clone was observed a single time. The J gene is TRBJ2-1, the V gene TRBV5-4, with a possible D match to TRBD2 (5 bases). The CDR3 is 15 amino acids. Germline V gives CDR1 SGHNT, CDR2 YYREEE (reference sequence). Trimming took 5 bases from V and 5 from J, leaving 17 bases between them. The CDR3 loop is CASSFFSSRNNEQFF. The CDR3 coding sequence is TGTGCCAGCAGTTTCTTTTCTAGCAGGAACAATGAGCAGTTCTTC.

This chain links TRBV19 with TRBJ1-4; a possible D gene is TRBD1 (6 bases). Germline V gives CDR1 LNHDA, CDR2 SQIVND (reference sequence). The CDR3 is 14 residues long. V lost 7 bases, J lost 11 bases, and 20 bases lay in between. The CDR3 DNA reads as TGTGCCAGTACCTGGGGGGGGGCGCCGGGGAAACTGTTTTTT. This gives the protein CASTWGGAPGKLFF.

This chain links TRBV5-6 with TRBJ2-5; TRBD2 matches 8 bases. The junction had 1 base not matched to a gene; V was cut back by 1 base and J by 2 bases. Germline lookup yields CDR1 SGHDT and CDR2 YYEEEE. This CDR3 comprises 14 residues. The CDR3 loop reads CASSLLAGQETQYF. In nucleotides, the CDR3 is TGTGCCAGCAGCTTGTTAGCGGGGCAAGAGACCCAGTACTTC.

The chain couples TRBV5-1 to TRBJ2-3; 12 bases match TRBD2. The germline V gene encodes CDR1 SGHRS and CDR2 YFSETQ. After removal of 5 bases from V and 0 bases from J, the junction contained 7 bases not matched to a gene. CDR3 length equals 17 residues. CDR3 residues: CASRQDLAGGSTDTQYF. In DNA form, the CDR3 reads TGCGCCAGCAGACAGGACCTAGCGGGGGGGAGCACAGATACGCAGTATTTT.

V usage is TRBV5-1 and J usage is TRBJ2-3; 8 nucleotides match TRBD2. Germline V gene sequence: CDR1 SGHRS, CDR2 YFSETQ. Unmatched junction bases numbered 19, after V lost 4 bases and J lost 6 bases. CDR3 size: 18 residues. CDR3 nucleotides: TGCGCCAGCAGCGTAGGGTTTGAGCCGGGGGGGCCGGGGGATACGCAGTATTTT. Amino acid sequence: CASSVGFEPGGPGDTQYF.

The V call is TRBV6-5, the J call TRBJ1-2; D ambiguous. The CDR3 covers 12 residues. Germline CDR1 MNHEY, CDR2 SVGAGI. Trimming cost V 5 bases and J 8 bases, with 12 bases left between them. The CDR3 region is CASSLRTGGYTF. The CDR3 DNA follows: TGTGCCAGCAGTCTCCGTACGGGGGGCTACACCTTC.

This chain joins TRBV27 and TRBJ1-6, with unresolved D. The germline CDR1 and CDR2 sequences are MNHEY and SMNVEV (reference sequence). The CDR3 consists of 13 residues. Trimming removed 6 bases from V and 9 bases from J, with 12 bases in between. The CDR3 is CASSPPSVSPLHF. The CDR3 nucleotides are TGTGCCAGCAGCCCCCCCTCGGTTTCACCCCTCCACTTT.